This TCR beta chain was documented in a study of blood T cell repertoires in COVID-19 (TCRdb year 2020). Turning to the overall study: Samples from collaborators originated in the United States, Italy and Spain and spanned both the acute and convalescent phases of COVID-19. The material from the prospective study consisted of cDNA or gDNA derived from T cells, B-cell-depleted T cells, or PBMCs. Where available, HLA class I and class II types were taken from metadata supplied by the sample provider and were not determined by assay-based typing. The repertoires were made available in a free public database intended to serve as a resource for research on the immune response to SARS-CoV-2. Subjects who had been exposed to COVID-19, were actively infected with it, or had recovered from it provided the deeply sampled blood TCRbeta repertoires that made up the dataset. Nearly every sample came with metadata listing a de-identified subject ID, COVID-19 status, age in years and sex. Samples came from the ongoing ImmuneRACE study (first 160 participants) plus 1,254 subjects from 6 global collaborators.

TCRbeta CDR3 regions were amplified from genomic DNA using the immunoSEQ Assay, a bias-controlled multiplex PCR. The paper's data handling went like this. Nucleated cell counts per sample were estimated from amplification of reference gene primers within the assay. Sequence reads were collapsed and filtered to measure the absolute abundance of every unique TCRbeta CDR3 rearrangement. Productive Simpson clonality was computed per sample as the square root of Simpson's diversity index over productive rearrangements. This immuneACCESS table, as held by TCRdb, lists in-frame sequences with V and J called but not all clones. Of the missing ones, under half trace to an unresolved V gene in checked studies; the others have no known cause. V, J and clone size were drawn from that table, and D and trimming were deduced from the DNA. The sample table shows 200,000 to 250,000 clones, and around 88% are seen once. The ten largest clones capture approximately 1.5% of the sample.

Each collaborating institution followed its own protocols to collect whole blood in K2EDTA tubes. For TCRbeta analysis, collaborator samples were shipped as frozen whole blood, as isolated PBMCs, or as DNA extracted from either sample type. Trimming costs V 5 bases and J 4 bases, and their ends lie 11 bases apart. CDR1 is given as SGHTA and CDR2 as FQGTGA, both from the germline V gene. The CDR3 starts with the cysteine, ends with the phenylalanine, and has 13 residues. Only CDR3 DNA is held: 39 bases, read in frame from base 1. Summary of the overall study and its limitations: Clinical and demographic metadata were provided uncurated, with the amount varying by source and participant.

As concerns this clone: It lacks a known antigen. Qualities for individual bases were not recorded, and no much larger clone is one base off.

This receptor was obtained from a man in his late teens or twenties with active or convalescent COVID-19. Sequencing input: peripheral blood. The chain is made from TRBV7-3 and TRBJ1-1; the D gene remains uncertain. The nucleotides are TGTGCCAGCAGCGAGGTTGGCGGCACTGAAGCTTTCTTT. Translated, this is CASSEVGGTEAFF.